This T cell receptor beta chain was sequenced during a study of human T cells and chemical hapten exposure. On the study more broadly: Alopecia areata, totalis or universalis affected patients who were mostly female.

Germline V gene data show CDR1 as GTSNPN and CDR2 as SVGIG (reference sequence). V lost 8 bases and J lost 0; bases outside the gene matches: 3. The CDR3 sequence is 12 residues long. Study findings and constraints: Expanded TCR counts at PT1 went up together with patch test score, a positive correlation.

As originally analysed: The number of TCRs in each sample had a median of approximately 90,000 and spanned about 23,224 to 700,000. Each CDR3 protein is one row after TCRdb ran MiXCR on the RACE reads. The V and J calls come from TCRdb's annotation, not from the publication. The sample has roughly 380,000 distinct CDR3 sequences; approximately 5.1% are singletons. This clonotype occurred many times. Its antigen is as yet unknown. Time point specified: pre-sensitization, week 0. Treatment given: therapeutic diphenylcyclopropenone sensitization with weekly scalp DPC. Each donor was an alopecia patient between 18 and 70 years of age who qualified for DPC.

The clonotype was recovered from a woman aged 50 to 60 with alopecia areata. Some clones in this sample may be carry-over from other donors' samples. Here the sequenced sample was whole blood, taken in connection with sensitization to the hapten diphenylcyclopropenone (DPC). The chain joins TRBV30 to TRBJ2-7; 8 bases align to TRBD2. CDR3 bases: TGTGCCGGTAGCGGGACCTCCTACGAGCAGTACTTC. It encodes CAGSGTSYEQYF. Using reference TRBV30 and TRBJ2-7 for the parts outside the CDR3, the full variable domain is SQTIHQWPATLVQPVGSPLSLECTVEGTSNPNLYWYRQAAGRGLQLLFYSVGIGQISSEVPQNLSASRPQDRQFILSSKKLLLSDSGFYLCAGSGTSYEQYFGPGTRLTVT.